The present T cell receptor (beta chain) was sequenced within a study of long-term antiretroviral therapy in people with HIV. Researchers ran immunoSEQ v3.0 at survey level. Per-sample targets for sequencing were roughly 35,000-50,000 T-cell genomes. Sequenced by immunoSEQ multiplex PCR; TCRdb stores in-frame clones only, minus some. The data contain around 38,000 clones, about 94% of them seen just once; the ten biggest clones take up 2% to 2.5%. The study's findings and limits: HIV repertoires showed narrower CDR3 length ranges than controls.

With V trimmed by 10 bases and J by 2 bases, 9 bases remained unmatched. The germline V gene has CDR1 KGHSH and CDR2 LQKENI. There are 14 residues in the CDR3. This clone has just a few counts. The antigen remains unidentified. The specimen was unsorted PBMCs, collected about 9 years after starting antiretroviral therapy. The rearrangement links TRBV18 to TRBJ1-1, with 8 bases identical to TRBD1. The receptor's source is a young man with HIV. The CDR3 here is CANAQGAGNTEAFF. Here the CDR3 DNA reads TGTGCCAACGCCCAGGGGGCTGGAAACACTGAAGCTTTCTTT.